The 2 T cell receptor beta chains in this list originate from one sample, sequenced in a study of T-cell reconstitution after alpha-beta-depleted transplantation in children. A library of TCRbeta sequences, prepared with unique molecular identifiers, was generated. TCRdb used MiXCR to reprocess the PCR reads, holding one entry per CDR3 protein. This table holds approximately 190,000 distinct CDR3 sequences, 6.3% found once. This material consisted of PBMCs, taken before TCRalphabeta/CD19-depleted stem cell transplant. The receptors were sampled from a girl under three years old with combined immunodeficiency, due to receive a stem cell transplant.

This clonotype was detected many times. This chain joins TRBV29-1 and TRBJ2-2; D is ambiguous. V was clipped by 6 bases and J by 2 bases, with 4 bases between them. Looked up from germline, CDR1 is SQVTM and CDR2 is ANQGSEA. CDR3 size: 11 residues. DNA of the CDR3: TGCAGCGTAGAAAACACCGGGGAGCTGTTTTTT. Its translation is CSVENTGELFF.

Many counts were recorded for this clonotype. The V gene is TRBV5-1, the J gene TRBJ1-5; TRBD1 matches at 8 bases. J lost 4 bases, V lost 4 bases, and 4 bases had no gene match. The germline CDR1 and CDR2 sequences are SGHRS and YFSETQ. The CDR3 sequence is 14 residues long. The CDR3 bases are TGCGCCAGCAGCCCCGGACAGGGAAATCAGCCCCAGCATTTT. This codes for CASSPGQGNQPQHF.